This entry features one T cell receptor beta chain sequence. The data were obtained in a study of identical twins. The CDR3 totals 17 residues. Germline V gene lookup returns CDR1 SEHNR and CDR2 FQNEAQ (reference sequence). V dropped 5 bases and J dropped 5 bases, with 22 bases sitting between them. TCRdb re-derived calls from the 5' RACE reads in MiXCR, one entry per CDR3 protein. In the table there are roughly 690,000 distinct CDR3 sequences, less than 7% of which are singletons. The TCR sequence derives from a man younger than 35 in good health. The rearrangement joins TRBV7-9 to TRBJ2-4, with D perhaps TRBD1 (8 bases). The specimen was naive T cells sorted from blood. The CDR3 region has the DNA TGTGCCAGCAGCCTACCGACAGGGGAGGGAGGGGAAAACATTCAGTACTTC. This gives the protein CASSLPTGEGGENIQYF.